Listed below are T cell receptor beta chains from one sample, sequenced in a study of T cell responses to AZD1222 COVID-19 vaccine. The data were produced by immunoSEQ multiplex PCR, yet TCRdb's version contains in-frame clones alone and is incomplete. This repertoire shows about 92,000 clones, roughly 88% found once; its top ten account for about a tenth. The starting material was peripheral blood, obtained on day 0 of MenACWY control vaccination. These receptors were collected from an adult in good health. Both conserved end residues are part of each CDR3. Each record gives: V gene, J gene, D gene, clone size, CDR3 DNA, CDR3 protein. The D gene is left open where the match is weak. Clone sizes are given selectively: once, few, many, or a class where the clone is expanded.

TRBV6-5	TRBJ2-3	TRBD1	NA	TGTGCCAGCAGTTACGGAAGTGGACAGGGCACAGATACGCAGTATTTT	CASSYGSGQGTDTQYF
TRBV5-1	TRBJ2-3	NA	once	TGCGCCAGCAGCTTAACAGCGGGCGTCACAGATACGCAGTATTTT	CASSLTAGVTDTQYF
TRBV7-2	TRBJ1-2	TRBD1	once	TGTGCCAGCAGCTTAGAGGCTTGGGTTGGACAGGGAAACTATGGCTACACCTTC	CASSLEAWVGQGNYGYTF
TRBV7-2	TRBJ2-5	NA	NA	TGTGCCAGCAGCTTAAGTTGGCAAGAGACCCAGTACTTC	CASSLSWQETQYF
TRBV27	TRBJ1-2	TRBD1	NA	TGTGCCACCGGGACAGGGCATGGCTACACCTTC	CATGTGHGYTF
TRBV4-2	TRBJ2-1	TRBD2	NA	TGTGCCAGCAGCCACGGGACTAGCAGAACCCCTGAGCAGTTCTTC	CASSHGTSRTPEQFF
TRBV5-4	TRBJ2-5	NA	NA	TGTGCCAGCAGCCCCGGCGGGGAGGAGACCCAGTACTTC	CASSPGGEETQYF
TRBV24-1	TRBJ2-6	NA	NA	TGTGCCACCAGTGATTTAGGGGGAGATGGGGCCAACGTCCTGACTTTC	CATSDLGGDGANVLTF
TRBV7-8	TRBJ1-5	NA	NA	TGTGCCAGCAGCAGCCTCGGGGGGCCCCAGCATTTT	CASSSLGGPQHF
TRBV3-1/TRBV3-2	TRBJ2-1	TRBD2	NA	TGTGCCAGCAGCCTCCGGGTCATAGCGGGTAATGAGCAGTTCTTC	CASSLRVIAGNEQFF
TRBV4-2	TRBJ2-1	TRBD2	NA	TGTGCCAGCAGCCATGCCCCGGGACTAGCAAGCAATGAGCAGTTCTTC	CASSHAPGLASNEQFF
TRBV7-9	TRBJ2-7	TRBD1	medium-sized	TGTGCCAGCAGCGCTCCTCTGGGACAGATAAACTCCTACGAGCAGTACTTC	CASSAPLGQINSYEQYF
TRBV6-5	TRBJ1-1	NA	NA	TGTGCCAGCAGGCGGGCGGGACTGAGTGGGAATGAAGCTTTCTTT	CASRRAGLSGNEAFF
TRBV21-1	TRBJ1-1	NA	NA	TGTGCCAGCAGCACGCCCAGGGAGTTGTCCACTGAAGCTTTCTTT	CASSTPRELSTEAFF
TRBV4-3	TRBJ1-6	NA	NA	TGCGCCAGCAGCCAAGAATGGGGGACACCCCTCCACTTT	CASSQEWGTPLHF
TRBV19	TRBJ2-1	NA	NA	TGTGCCAGTAGCGGGGTGGTTTACAATGAGCAGTTCTTC	CASSGVVYNEQFF
TRBV5-8	TRBJ2-1	NA	NA	TGTGCCAGCAGCTTGGGGGGGTCTTCCTACAATGAGCAGTTCTTC	CASSLGGSSYNEQFF
TRBV15	TRBJ2-7	NA	medium-sized	TGTGCCACCAGCAGCCTAAATTCCGGGACATCCGAGCAGTACTTC	CATSSLNSGTSEQYF
TRBV7-9	TRBJ1-5	NA	NA	TGTGCCAGCAGCTTAATTCTCGGGTACAGGGACAATCAGCCCCAGCATTTT	CASSLILGYRDNQPQHF
TRBV5-8	TRBJ1-3	NA	NA	TGTGCCAGCAGCTTGGGACATTTCTCTGGAAACACCATATATTTT	CASSLGHFSGNTIYF
TRBV7-9	TRBJ1-2	NA	NA	TGTGCCAGCAGCCCGGCAGGGGCTACAGGTGGCTACACCTTC	CASSPAGATGGYTF
TRBV11-2	TRBJ2-1	TRBD2	NA	TGTGCCAGCAGCTTAGCGGGACTAGCTGACAATGAGCAGTTCTTC	CASSLAGLADNEQFF